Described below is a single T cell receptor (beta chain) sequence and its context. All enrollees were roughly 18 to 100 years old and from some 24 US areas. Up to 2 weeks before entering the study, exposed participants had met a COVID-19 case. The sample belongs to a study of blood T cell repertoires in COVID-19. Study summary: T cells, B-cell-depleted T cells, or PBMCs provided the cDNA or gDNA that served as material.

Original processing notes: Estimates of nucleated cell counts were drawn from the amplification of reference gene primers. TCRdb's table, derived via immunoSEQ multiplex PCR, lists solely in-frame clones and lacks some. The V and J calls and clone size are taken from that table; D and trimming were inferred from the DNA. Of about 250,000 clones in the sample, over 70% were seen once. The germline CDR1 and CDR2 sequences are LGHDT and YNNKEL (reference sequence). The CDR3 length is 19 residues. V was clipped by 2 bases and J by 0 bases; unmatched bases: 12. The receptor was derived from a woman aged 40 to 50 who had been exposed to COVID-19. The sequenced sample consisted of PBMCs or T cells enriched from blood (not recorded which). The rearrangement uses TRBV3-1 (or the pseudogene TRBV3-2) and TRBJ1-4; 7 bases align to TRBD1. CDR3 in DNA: TGTGCCAGCAGCCAACGACTCCGCCGGGACAGAGCAACTAATGAAAAACTGTTTTTT. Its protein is CASSQRLRRDRATNEKLFF.